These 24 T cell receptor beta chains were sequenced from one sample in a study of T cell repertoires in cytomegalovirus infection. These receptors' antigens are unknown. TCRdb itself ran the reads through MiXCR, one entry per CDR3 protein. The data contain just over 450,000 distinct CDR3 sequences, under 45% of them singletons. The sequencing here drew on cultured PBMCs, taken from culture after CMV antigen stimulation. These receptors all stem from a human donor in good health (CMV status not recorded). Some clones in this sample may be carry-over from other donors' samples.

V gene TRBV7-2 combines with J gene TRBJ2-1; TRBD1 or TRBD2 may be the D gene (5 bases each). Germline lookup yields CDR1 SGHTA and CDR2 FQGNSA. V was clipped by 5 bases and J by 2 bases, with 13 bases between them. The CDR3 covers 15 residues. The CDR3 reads CASSKGASTYNEQFF. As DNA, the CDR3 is TGTGCCAGCAGCAAAGGGGCTAGCACCTACAATGAGCAGTTCTTC.

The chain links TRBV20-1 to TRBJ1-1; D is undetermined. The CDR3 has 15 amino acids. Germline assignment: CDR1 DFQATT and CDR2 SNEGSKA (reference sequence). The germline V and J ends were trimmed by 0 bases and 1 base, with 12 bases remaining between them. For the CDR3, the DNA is TGCAGTGCTAGAGATCCCACCGACGCGAACACTGAAGCTTTCTTT. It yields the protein CSARDPTDANTEAFF.

The CDR3 is CASRPPISDTQYF. In nucleotides, the CDR3 is TGTGCCAGCAGACCCCCCATTTCCGATACGCAGTATTTT. The chain employs TRBV2 and TRBJ2-3, with D uncertain. The CDR3 is 13 amino acids. CDR1 and CDR2 (germline): SNHLY, FYNNEI. Deletions cut 6 bases from V and 6 bases from J, with 13 bases between.

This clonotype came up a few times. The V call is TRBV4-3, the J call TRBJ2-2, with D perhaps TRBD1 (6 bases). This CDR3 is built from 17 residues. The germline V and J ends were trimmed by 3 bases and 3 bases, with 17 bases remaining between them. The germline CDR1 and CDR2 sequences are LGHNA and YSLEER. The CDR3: CASSQPQGSGDTGELFF. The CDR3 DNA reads TGCGCCAGCAGCCAGCCTCAGGGGTCTGGGGACACCGGGGAGCTGTTTTTT.

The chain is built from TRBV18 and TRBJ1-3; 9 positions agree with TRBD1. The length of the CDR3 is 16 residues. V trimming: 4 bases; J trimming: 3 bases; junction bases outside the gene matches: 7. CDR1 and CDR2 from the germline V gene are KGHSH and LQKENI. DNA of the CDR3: TGTGCCAGCTCACAGCAAACAGGGGGCAATGGAAACACCATATATTTT. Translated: CASSQQTGGNGNTIYF.

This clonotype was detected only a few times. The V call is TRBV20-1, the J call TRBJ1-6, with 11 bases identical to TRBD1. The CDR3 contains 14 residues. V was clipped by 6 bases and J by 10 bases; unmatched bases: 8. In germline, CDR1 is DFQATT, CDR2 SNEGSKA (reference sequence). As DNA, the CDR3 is TGCAGTGCCGTTCCGGGACAGGGGGACTCACCCCTCCACTTT. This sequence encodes CSAVPGQGDSPLHF.

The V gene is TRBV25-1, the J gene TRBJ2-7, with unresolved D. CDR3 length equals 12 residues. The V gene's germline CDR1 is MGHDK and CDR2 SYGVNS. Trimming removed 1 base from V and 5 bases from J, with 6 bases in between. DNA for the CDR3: TGTGCCAGCAGTGAATTCGCCAACGAGCAGTACTTC. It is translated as CASSEFANEQYF.

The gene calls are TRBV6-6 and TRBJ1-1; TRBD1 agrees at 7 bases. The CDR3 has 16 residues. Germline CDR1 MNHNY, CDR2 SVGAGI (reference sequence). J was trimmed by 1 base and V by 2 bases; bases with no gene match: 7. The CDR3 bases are TGTGCCAGCAGTTACCCAACGACAGGGACGAACACTGAAGCTTTCTTT. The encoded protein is CASSYPTTGTNTEAFF.

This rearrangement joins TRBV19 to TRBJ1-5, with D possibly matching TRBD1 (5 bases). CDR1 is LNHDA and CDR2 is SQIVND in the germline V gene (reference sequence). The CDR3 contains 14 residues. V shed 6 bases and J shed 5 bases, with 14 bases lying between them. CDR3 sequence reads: CASSPLRDHQPQHF. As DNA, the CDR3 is TGTGCCAGTAGCCCTCTCCGGGACCATCAGCCCCAGCATTTT.

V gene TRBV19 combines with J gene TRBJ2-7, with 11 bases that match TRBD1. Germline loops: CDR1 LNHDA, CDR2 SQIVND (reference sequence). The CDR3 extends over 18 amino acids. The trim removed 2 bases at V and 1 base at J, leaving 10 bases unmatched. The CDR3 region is CASSIHPPGQGASYEQYF. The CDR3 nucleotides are TGTGCCAGTAGTATACACCCTCCTGGACAGGGGGCGTCCTACGAGCAGTACTTC.

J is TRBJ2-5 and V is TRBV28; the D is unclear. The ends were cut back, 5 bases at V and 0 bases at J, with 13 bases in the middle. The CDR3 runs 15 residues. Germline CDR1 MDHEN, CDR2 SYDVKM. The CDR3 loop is CASSTPTQYQETQYF. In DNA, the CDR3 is TGTGCCAGCAGTACCCCGACCCAATACCAAGAGACCCAGTACTTC.

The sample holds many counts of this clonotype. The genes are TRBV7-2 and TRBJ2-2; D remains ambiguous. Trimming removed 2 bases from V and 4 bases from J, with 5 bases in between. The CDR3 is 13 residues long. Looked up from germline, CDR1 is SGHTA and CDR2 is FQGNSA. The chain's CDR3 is CASSLIGTGELFF. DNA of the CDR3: TGTGCCAGCAGCTTAATTGGCACCGGGGAGCTGTTTTTT.

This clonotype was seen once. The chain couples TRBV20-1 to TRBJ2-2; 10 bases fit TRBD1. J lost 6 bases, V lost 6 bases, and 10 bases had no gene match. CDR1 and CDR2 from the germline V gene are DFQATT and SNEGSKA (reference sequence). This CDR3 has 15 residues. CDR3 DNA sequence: TGCAGTGCACAGAGGGCGGACAGGGGGGCCGGGGAGCTGTTTTTT. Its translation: CSAQRADRGAGELFF.

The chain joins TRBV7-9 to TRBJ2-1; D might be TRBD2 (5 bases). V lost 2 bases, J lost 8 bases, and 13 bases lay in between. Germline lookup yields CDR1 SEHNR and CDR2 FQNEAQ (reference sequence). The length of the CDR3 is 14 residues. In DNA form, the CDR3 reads TGTGCCAGCAGCTTACGGGATCCTAGGGATGAGCAGTTCTTC. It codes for CASSLRDPRDEQFF. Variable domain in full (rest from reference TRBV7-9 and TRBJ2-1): DTGVSQNPRHKITKRGQNVTFRCDPISEHNRLYWYRQTLGQGPEFLTYFQNEAQLEKSRLLSDRFSAERPKGSFSTLEIQRTEQGDSAMYLCASSLRDPRDEQFFGPGTRLTVL.

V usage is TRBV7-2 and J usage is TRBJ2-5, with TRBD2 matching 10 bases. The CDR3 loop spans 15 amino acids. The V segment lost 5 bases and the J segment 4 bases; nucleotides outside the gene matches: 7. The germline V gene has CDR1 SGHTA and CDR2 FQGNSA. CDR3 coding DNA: TGTGCCAGCAGCCCGACCGGGACTAGCGTAGAGACCCAGTACTTC. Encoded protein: CASSPTGTSVETQYF.

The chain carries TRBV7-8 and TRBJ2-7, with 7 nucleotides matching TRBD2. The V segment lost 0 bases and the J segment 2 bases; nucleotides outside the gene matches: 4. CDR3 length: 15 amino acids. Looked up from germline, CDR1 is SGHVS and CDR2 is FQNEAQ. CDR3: CASSLAVAGAYEQYF. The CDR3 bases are TGTGCCAGCAGCTTAGCAGTGGCGGGGGCCTACGAGCAGTACTTC.

The CDR3 coding sequence is TGCGCCAGCAGCCTTATCGCTATGCTAGCCAAAAACATTCAGTACTTC. Its protein product is CASSLIAMLAKNIQYF. V gene TRBV4-1 combines with J gene TRBJ2-4, with D uncertain. Trimming shortened V by 4 bases and J by 0 bases, and 13 bases separated the two germline ends. This CDR3 comprises 16 residues. CDR1 is MGHRA, CDR2 YSYEKL, per germline.

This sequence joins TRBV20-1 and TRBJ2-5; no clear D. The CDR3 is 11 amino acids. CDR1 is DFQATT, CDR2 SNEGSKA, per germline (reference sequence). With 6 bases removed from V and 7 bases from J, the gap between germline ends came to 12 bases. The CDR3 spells CSANGLGTQYF. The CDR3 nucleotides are TGCAGTGCAAACGGTCTTGGGACCCAGTACTTC.

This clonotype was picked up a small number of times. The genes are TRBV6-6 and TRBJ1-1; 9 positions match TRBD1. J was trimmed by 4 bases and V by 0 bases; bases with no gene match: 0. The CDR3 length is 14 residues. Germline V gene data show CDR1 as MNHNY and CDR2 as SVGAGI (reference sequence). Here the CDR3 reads CASSYSTGGTEAFF. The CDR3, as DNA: TGTGCCAGCAGTTACTCGACAGGGGGCACTGAAGCTTTCTTT.

The DNA of the CDR3 is TGTGCCAGTAGTGAACGGGACGGCTATGGCTACACCTTC. This sequence encodes CASSERDGYGYTF. V and J are TRBV19 and TRBJ1-2, with a weak D call TRBD1 (5 bases). The CDR3 runs 13 residues. Trimming shortened V by 5 bases and J by 4 bases, and 11 bases separated the two germline ends. CDR1 LNHDA and CDR2 SQIVND come from the germline V gene (reference sequence).

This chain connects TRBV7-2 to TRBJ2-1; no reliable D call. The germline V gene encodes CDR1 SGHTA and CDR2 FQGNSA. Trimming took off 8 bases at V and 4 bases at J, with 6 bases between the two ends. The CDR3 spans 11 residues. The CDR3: CASASYNEQFF. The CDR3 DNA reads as TGTGCCAGCGCATCTTACAATGAGCAGTTCTTC.

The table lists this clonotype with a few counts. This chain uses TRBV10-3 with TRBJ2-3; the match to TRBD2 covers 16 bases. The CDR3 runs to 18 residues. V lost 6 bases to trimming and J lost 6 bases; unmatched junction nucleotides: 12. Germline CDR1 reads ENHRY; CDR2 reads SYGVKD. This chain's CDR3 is CAIRDSSGTSGGADTQYF. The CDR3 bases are TGTGCCATCAGAGACTCATCCGGGACTAGCGGGGGGGCGGATACGCAGTATTTT.

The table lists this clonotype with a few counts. The CDR3: CASSSGQPVKLFF. CDR3 coding DNA: TGTGCCAGCAGCTCCGGTCAACCGGTAAAACTGTTTTTT. The rearrangement uses TRBV7-6 and TRBJ1-4; D gene unclear. CDR1 is SGHVS and CDR2 is FNYEAQ in the germline V gene. The V end lost 4 bases, the J end lost 10 bases, and 13 bases lay between the germline ends. CDR3 length equals 13 residues.

CDR3 residues: CASRWDTAGETQYF. The CDR3 coding sequence is TGTGCCAGCAGGTGGGACACCGCGGGGGAGACCCAGTACTTC. The chain is built from TRBV7-8 and TRBJ2-5; D possibly uses TRBD1 or TRBD2 (6 bases each). Per the germline V gene, CDR1 is SGHVS and CDR2 is FQNEAQ. Deletions cut 6 bases from V and 5 bases from J, with 16 bases between. CDR3 length equals 14 residues.